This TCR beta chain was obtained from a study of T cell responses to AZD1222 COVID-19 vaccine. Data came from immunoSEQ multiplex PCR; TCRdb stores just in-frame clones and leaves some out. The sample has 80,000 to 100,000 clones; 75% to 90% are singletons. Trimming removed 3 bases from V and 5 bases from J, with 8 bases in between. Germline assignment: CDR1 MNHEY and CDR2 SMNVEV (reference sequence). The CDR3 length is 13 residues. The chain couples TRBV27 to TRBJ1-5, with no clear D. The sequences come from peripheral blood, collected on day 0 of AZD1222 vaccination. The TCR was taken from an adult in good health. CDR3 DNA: TGTGCCAGCAGTTTTTCAAGTTATCAGCCCCAGCATTTT. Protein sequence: CASSFSSYQPQHF.